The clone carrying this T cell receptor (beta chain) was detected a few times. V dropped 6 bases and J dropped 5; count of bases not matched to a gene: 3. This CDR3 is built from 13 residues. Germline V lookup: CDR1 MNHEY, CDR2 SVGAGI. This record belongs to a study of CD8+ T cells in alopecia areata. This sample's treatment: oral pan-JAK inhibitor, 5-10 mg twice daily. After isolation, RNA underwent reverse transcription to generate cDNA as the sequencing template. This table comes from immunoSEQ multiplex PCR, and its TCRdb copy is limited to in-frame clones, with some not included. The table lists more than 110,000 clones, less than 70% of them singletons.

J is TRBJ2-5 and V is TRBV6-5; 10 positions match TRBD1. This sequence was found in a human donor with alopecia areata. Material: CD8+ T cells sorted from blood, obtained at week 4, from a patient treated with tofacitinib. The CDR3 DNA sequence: TGTGCCAGCAGAGGACAGGGGGGCGAGACCCAGTACTTC. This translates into CASRGQGGETQYF.